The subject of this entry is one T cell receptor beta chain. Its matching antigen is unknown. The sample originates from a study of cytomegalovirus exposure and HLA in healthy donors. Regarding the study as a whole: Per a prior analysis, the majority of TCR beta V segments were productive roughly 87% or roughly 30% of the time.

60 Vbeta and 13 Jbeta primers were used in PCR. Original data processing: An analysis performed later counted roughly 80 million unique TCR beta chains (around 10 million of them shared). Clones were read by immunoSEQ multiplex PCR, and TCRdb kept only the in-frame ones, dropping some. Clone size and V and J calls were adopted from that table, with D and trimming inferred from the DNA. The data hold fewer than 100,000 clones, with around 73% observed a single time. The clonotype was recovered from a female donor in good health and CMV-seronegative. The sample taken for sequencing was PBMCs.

CDR3 sequence reads: CASSWGDEQFF. CDR3 coding DNA: TGTGCCAGCAGCTGGGGGGATGAGCAGTTCTTC. The V call is TRBV7-9, the J call TRBJ2-1, with a weak D call TRBD2 (6 bases). V was shortened by 4 bases and J by 8 bases, with 6 bases between the two germline ends. Per the germline V gene, CDR1 is SEHNR and CDR2 is FQNEAQ (reference sequence). This CDR3 has 11 amino acids.